The 10 T cell receptor beta chains below come from one sample, sequenced in a study of T cell clones after liver transplantation. Sequencing was performed with immunoSEQ multiplex PCR; in TCRdb, only in-frame clones are kept and a portion is missing. The sample lists about 75,000 clones, roughly 80% occurring once. The sample consisted of CD4+ T cells from blood, taken less than 50 months after liver transplant. All receptors derive from a human patient who received a liver transplant. Among the T cells, some may be from the graft donor.

In its sample, this clone was seen a few times. The V gene is TRBV7-2, the J gene TRBJ1-5; tentative D call: TRBD1 (6 bases). From germline, CDR1 is SGHTA and CDR2 FQGNSA. This CDR3 has 13 residues. V lost 1 base to trimming and J lost 7 bases, with 8 bases between them. CDR3 loop: CASSLGQAQPQHF. In DNA, the CDR3 is TGTGCCAGCAGCTTAGGACAGGCACAGCCCCAGCATTTT.

The chain recombines TRBV28 with TRBJ1-2; D is unresolved. Per germline, CDR1 MDHEN and CDR2 SYDVKM. The CDR3 runs to 12 residues. V was clipped by 6 bases and J by 6 bases, with 11 bases between them. In DNA, the CDR3 is TGTGCCAGCAGCCGCCGGTTGGATGGCTACACCTTC. Translation gives CASSRRLDGYTF.

The J gene is TRBJ2-1, the V gene TRBV7-2; the match to TRBD2 covers 7 bases. CDR1 SGHTA and CDR2 FQGNSA come from the germline V gene. The CDR3 covers 12 residues. Trimming at V came to 5 bases and at J to 10 bases, leaving 5 bases not matched to a gene. The CDR3 reads CASSPFSGEQFF. In DNA, the CDR3 is TGTGCCAGCAGCCCCTTTAGCGGGGAGCAGTTCTTC. Together with reference TRBV7-2 and TRBJ2-1, the CDR3 gives the full variable domain: GAGVSQSPSNKVTEKGKDVELRCDPISGHTALYWYRQSLGQGLEFLIYFQGNSAPDKSGLPSDRFSAERTGGSVSTLTIQRTQQEDSAVYLCASSPFSGEQFFGPGTRLTVL.

This clone appeared many times. The chain links TRBV7-2 to TRBJ2-2; the match to TRBD1 covers 7 bases. Germline V gene data show CDR1 as SGHTA and CDR2 as FQGNSA. This CDR3 region has 14 residues. The ends lost 3 bases at V and 4 bases at J; junction bases unmatched: 2. CDR3: CASSFNRGTGELFF. The CDR3 DNA follows: TGTGCCAGCAGCTTCAACAGGGGCACCGGGGAGCTGTTTTTT.

This clone was observed a handful of times. The chain uses TRBV29-1 and TRBJ1-5; 7 bases map to TRBD1. The V segment lost 6 bases and the J segment 4 bases; nucleotides outside the gene matches: 3. The germline gives CDR1 SQVTM, CDR2 ANQGSEA. The CDR3 length is 12 residues. CDR3 sequence (DNA): TGCAGCGTGGGGACAGCAAATCAGCCCCAGCATTTT. Translated: CSVGTANQPQHF.

This clone was picked up one time. The rearrangement links TRBV7-9 to TRBJ1-1, with a tentative D call TRBD1 (5 bases). This CDR3 has 17 residues. Deletions cut 1 base from V and 2 bases from J, with 17 bases between. Germline V gene data show CDR1 as SEHNR and CDR2 as FQNEAQ (reference sequence). The CDR3 DNA follows: TGTGCCAGCAGCTTAGGTGGGGGTGCGGTAGCTAACACTGAAGCTTTCTTT. Protein sequence: CASSLGGGAVANTEAFF.

Only a few counts were recorded for this clone. The chain's CDR3 is CASSLMGQGASNSPLHF. DNA for the CDR3: TGCGCCAGCAGCTTGATGGGACAGGGGGCTTCAAATTCACCCCTCCACTTT. The rearrangement joins TRBV5-1 to TRBJ1-6; TRBD1 matches at 12 bases. The CDR3 has 17 residues. Germline trimming cut 1 base from V and 7 bases from J; bases unmatched to any gene: 6. Germline loops: CDR1 SGHRS, CDR2 YFSETQ.

This clone was seen once. The gene calls are TRBV2 and TRBJ1-4; 9 bases agree with TRBD1. Trimming removed 7 bases from V and 8 bases from J; junction bases left unmatched: 5. The CDR3 consists of 13 residues. Per germline, CDR1 SNHLY and CDR2 FYNNEI. The CDR3 bases are TGTGCCAGCAAGATAGGGACAGGGGAAAAACTGTTTTTT. It translates to CASKIGTGEKLFF.

The chain employs TRBV18 and TRBJ1-1; D is uncertain. V shed 0 bases and J shed 5 bases, with 7 bases lying between them. The length of the CDR3 is 13 residues. Germline assignment: CDR1 KGHSH and CDR2 LQKENI. CDR3 DNA: TGTGCCAGCTCACCACCAATGGGGACTGAAGCTTTCTTT. Its translation is CASSPPMGTEAFF.

The rearrangement links TRBV7-2 to TRBJ2-2; 11 bases map to TRBD2. The CDR3 has 16 residues. Trimming took 1 base from V and 7 from J; bases not matched to a gene: 5. Germline CDR1 SGHTA, CDR2 FQGNSA. CDR3 sequence: CASSLVRLAGGGELFF. CDR3 in DNA: TGTGCCAGCAGCTTAGTGCGCCTAGCGGGGGGCGGGGAGCTGTTTTTT. Full variable domain (remainder filled in from reference TRBV7-2 and TRBJ2-2): GAGVSQSPSNKVTEKGKDVELRCDPISGHTALYWYRQSLGQGLEFLIYFQGNSAPDKSGLPSDRFSAERTGGSVSTLTIQRTQQEDSAVYLCASSLVRLAGGGELFFGEGSRLTVL.